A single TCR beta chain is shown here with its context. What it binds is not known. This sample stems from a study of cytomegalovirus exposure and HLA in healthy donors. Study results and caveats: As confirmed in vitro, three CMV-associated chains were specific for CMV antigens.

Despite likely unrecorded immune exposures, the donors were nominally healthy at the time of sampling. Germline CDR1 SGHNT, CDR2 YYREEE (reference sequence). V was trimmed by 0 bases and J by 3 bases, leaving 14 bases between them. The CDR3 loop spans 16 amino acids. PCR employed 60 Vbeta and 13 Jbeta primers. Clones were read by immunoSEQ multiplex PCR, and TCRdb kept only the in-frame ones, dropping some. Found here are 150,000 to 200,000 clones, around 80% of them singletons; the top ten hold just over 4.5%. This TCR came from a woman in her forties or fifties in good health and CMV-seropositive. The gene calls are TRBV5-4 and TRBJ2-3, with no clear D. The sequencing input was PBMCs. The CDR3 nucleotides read TGTGCCAGCAGCTTGGCCGGAGTAGTGTCGACAGATACGCAGTATTTT. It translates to CASSLAGVVSTDTQYF.